Listed below are T cell receptor beta chains from one sample, sequenced in a study of blood T cell repertoires in COVID-19. The table came from immunoSEQ multiplex PCR; TCRdb's copy has only in-frame clones and leaves some out. The sample records roughly 100,000 clones, over 75% being singletons. Sequencing was performed on peripheral blood. The origin of the receptors is a man older than 75 with acute or convalescent COVID-19. Each CDR3 is given with its conserved first and last residue. A D gene is named only where the DNA matches it firmly. Some rows have no size entry. The others give once, few or many, or a class for an expanded clone.

d_call	v_call	clone_size	j_call	cdr3_nt	cdr3_aa
TRBD2	TRBV5-4	NA	TRBJ2-5	TGTGCCAGCAGCTTGGGTGGACTAGCGGGAGGTGAGACCCAGTACTTC	CASSLGGLAGGETQYF
TRBD1	TRBV9	NA	TRBJ1-6	TGTGCCAGCAGCGCGGCCACAGGGGCGAAGAATTCACCCCTCCACTTT	CASSAATGAKNSPLHF
NA	TRBV5-8	NA	TRBJ2-7	TGTGCCAGCAGCGTTATAACAGGGTTCTCCTACGAGCAGTACTTC	CASSVITGFSYEQYF
NA	TRBV2	once	TRBJ1-6	TGTGCCAGCAGTGATGTGGGGAGTTCACCCCTCCACTTT	CASSDVGSSPLHF
TRBD1	TRBV19	few	TRBJ2-7	TGTGCCAGTAGCGACCCCGGACAGGCGACCTACGAGCAGTACTTC	CASSDPGQATYEQYF
TRBD1	TRBV2	NA	TRBJ2-1	TGTGCCAGCAGTGCGGACAGGGGGGGCAATGAGCAGTTCTTC	CASSADRGGNEQFF
TRBD2	TRBV27	NA	TRBJ2-2	TGTGCCAGCATCCTCCTCGGAGGGGAGGGCAACACCGGGGAGCTGTTTTTT	CASILLGGEGNTGELFF
TRBD2	TRBV7-9	NA	TRBJ2-1	TGTGCCAGCAGCTCGGAGGGGCGGGGGTCCTACAATGAGCAGTTCTTC	CASSSEGRGSYNEQFF
TRBD1	TRBV13	NA	TRBJ1-2	TGTGCCAGCAGCCAAGGGACAGGGAACTATGGCTACACCTTC	CASSQGTGNYGYTF
NA	TRBV28	NA	TRBJ1-6	TGTGCCAGCAGATCCGAAGTAGACAGGTTCGGTTCACCCCTCCACTTT	CASRSEVDRFGSPLHF
NA	TRBV2	NA	TRBJ1-1	TGTGCCAGTATATCGGGAATATTCACTGAAGCTTTCTTT	CASISGIFTEAFF
NA	TRBV21-1	NA	TRBJ1-2	TGTGCCAGCAGGCGGGACAGGGGGCGCGGTGGCTACACCTTC	CASRRDRGRGGYTF
TRBD2	TRBV2	NA	TRBJ2-3	TGTGCCTCCGGACTAGCGGGGATAGATACGCAGTATTTT	CASGLAGIDTQYF
NA	TRBV5-8	NA	TRBJ2-7	TGTGCCAGCAGCTTTCTACACGAGCAGTACTTC	CASSFLHEQYF
NA	TRBV7-3	NA	TRBJ1-1	TGTGCCAGCAGCTCACAGGGCGGCACTGAAGCTTTCTTT	CASSSQGGTEAFF
TRBD1	TRBV6-1	NA	TRBJ1-5	TGTGCCAGCAGTGAAGCGACAGGGTTCAATCAGCCCCAGCATTTT	CASSEATGFNQPQHF
TRBD1	TRBV13	few	TRBJ2-5	TGTGCCAGCTCGGGGGACAGGGGCCAAGAGACCCAGTACTTC	CASSGDRGQETQYF
NA	TRBV14	NA	TRBJ2-5	TGTGCCAGCAGCCAAGATGTGAAGCCCCCGGAGACCCAGTACTTC	CASSQDVKPPETQYF
NA	TRBV7-2	few	TRBJ1-1	TGTGCCAGCAGCTTTGGACTCGAATCACTAGGGGGTTTGAACACTGAAGCTTTCTTT	CASSFGLESLGGLNTEAFF
TRBD2	TRBV9	NA	TRBJ2-2	TGTGCCAGCGAACCCGGAGCTAGCGGGAGGAACACCGGGGAGCTGTTTTTT	CASEPGASGRNTGELFF
TRBD1	TRBV28	NA	TRBJ2-7	TGTGCCAGCAGTTACCGGGGGACAGGGGGCATACACGAGCAGTACTTC	CASSYRGTGGIHEQYF
NA	TRBV6-2/TRBV6-3	NA	TRBJ2-7	TGTGCCAGCAGTTACTCCCTGGGGGCGAGGGGCCCCTACGAGCAGTACTTC	CASSYSLGARGPYEQYF
NA	TRBV5-4	NA	TRBJ2-7	TGTGCCAGCAGCTTAACCGGACTCCCTGAGCAGTACTTC	CASSLTGLPEQYF
NA	TRBV5-1	NA	TRBJ1-2	TGCGCCAGCAGCTTGGCCGGGGAGGTCTATGGCTACACCTTC	CASSLAGEVYGYTF
NA	TRBV7-9	NA	TRBJ1-1	TGTGCCAGCAGCTCCCTAGGTATGAACACTGAAGCTTTCTTT	CASSSLGMNTEAFF
TRBD1	TRBV28	NA	TRBJ1-1	TGTGCCAGCAGCCCGGGACAGGGGAACACTGAAGCTTTCTTT	CASSPGQGNTEAFF
NA	TRBV2	NA	TRBJ2-2	TGTGCCAGCAGTGTCGGACAGATGTGGAATTCCGGGGAGCTGTTTTTT	CASSVGQMWNSGELFF
TRBD1	TRBV5-1	NA	TRBJ1-3	TGCGCCAGCAGCTTGTCAGGGGGCGCCGGCAACACCATATATTTT	CASSLSGGAGNTIYF
NA	TRBV5-1	NA	TRBJ1-4	TGCGCCAGCAGTTTCTCCGGGCCGCGGGGTAATGAAAAACTGTTTTTT	CASSFSGPRGNEKLFF
NA	TRBV5-4	NA	TRBJ1-1	TGTGCCAGCAGCTTCAGCACTGAAGCTTTCTTT	CASSFSTEAFF
TRBD1	TRBV5-3	NA	TRBJ2-2	TGTGCCAGAAGTCCCGACAGGGGGCTCACCGGGGAGCTGTTTTTT	CARSPDRGLTGELFF
NA	TRBV5-6	NA	TRBJ1-1	TGTGCCAGCAGCCTTCACTCGAACACTGAAGCTTTCTTT	CASSLHSNTEAFF
NA	TRBV28	NA	TRBJ1-2	TGTGCCAGCAGTTTATTACTAGGTGGCTACACCTTC	CASSLLLGGYTF
TRBD1	TRBV10-3	NA	TRBJ1-1	TGTGCCATCAGTGCCGACAGGGTGAACACTGAAGCTTTCTTT	CAISADRVNTEAFF
TRBD1	TRBV2	few	TRBJ1-2	TGTGCCAGCTCACAGGGGAACTATGGCTACACCTTC	CASSQGNYGYTF
NA	TRBV29-1	few	TRBJ2-7	TGCAGCGCCTCCGAGGACGAGCAGTACTTC	CSASEDEQYF
NA	TRBV24-1	NA	TRBJ2-5	TGTGCCACCAGTGATTTGCGAGAGACCCAGTACTTC	CATSDLRETQYF
TRBD2	TRBV19	NA	TRBJ2-5	TGTGCCAGTAGCAGTAGCGGGAGCTGGGAGACCCAGTACTTC	CASSSSGSWETQYF
NA	TRBV18	NA	TRBJ2-1	TGTGCCAGCTCACCGGGGAGCGGAATCAACAATGAGCAGTTCTTC	CASSPGSGINNEQFF
TRBD1	TRBV7-2	NA	TRBJ1-2	TGTGCCAGCAGCTTAACAGGGGGATCGTCCGGCTACACCTTC	CASSLTGGSSGYTF
NA	TRBV18	NA	TRBJ1-1	TGTGCCAGCTCACCACCGTCTGTGAACACTGAAGCTTTCTTT	CASSPPSVNTEAFF